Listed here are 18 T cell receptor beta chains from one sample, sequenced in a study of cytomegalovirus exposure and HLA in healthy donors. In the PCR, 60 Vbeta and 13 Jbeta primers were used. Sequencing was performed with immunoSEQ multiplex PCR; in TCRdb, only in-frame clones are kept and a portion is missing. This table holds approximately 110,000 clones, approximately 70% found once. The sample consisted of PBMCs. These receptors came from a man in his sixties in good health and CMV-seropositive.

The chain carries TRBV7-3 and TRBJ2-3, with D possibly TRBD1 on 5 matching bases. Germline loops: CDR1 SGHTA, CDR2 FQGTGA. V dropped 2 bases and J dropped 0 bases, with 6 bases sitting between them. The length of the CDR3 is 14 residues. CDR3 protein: CASSLGASTDTQYF. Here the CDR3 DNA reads TGTGCCAGCAGCTTAGGGGCTAGCACAGATACGCAGTATTTT.

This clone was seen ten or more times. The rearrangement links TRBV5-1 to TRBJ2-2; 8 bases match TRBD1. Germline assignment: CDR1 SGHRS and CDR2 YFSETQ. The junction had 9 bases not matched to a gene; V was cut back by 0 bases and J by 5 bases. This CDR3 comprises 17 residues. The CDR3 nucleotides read TGCGCCAGCAGCTTGGCCCCGGGACAGGAGAGGACCGGGGAGCTGTTTTTT. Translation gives CASSLAPGQERTGELFF. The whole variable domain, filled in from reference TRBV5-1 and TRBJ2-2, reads KAGVTQTPRYLIKTRGQQVTLSCSPISGHRSVSWYQQTPGQGLQFLFEYFSETQRNKGNFPGRFSGRQFSNSRSEMNVSTLELGDSALYLCASSLAPGQERTGELFFGEGSRLTVL.

DNA of the CDR3: TGTGCCAGCAGTTACTCCAAGCGGGGGTCGACTGAAGCTTTCTTT. The encoded protein is CASSYSKRGSTEAFF. The gene calls are TRBV6-5 and TRBJ1-1; a possible D gene is TRBD1 (5 bases). This CDR3 spans 15 amino acids. Trimming cost V 0 bases and J 5 bases, with 13 bases left between them. The V gene's germline CDR1 is MNHEY and CDR2 SVGAGI.

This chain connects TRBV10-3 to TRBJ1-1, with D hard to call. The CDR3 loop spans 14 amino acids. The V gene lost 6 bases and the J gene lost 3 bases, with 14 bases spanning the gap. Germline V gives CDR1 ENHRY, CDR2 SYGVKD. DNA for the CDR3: TGTGCCATCAGAACGGGTGTAAGTTACACTGAAGCTTTCTTT. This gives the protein CAIRTGVSYTEAFF.

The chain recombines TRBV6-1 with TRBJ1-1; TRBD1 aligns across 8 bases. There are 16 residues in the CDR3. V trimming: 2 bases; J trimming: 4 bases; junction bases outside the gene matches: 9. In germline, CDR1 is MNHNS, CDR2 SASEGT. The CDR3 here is CASSEMTGVGGTEAFF. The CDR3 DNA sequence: TGTGCCAGCAGTGAAATGACAGGGGTAGGGGGCACTGAAGCTTTCTTT.

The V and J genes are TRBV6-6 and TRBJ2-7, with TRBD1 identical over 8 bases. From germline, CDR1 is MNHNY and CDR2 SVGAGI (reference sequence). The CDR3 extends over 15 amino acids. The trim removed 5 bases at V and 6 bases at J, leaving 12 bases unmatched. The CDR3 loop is CASSPRTGKRSEQYF. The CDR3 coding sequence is TGTGCCAGCAGTCCCCGGACAGGGAAAAGGAGCGAGCAGTACTTC.

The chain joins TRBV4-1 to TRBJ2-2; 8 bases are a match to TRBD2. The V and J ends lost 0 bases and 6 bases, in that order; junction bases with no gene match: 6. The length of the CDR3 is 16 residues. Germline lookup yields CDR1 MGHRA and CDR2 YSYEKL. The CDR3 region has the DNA TGCGCCAGCAGCCAAGAAGGGGGGACTAGGGCCGGGGAGCTGTTTTTT. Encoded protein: CASSQEGGTRAGELFF.

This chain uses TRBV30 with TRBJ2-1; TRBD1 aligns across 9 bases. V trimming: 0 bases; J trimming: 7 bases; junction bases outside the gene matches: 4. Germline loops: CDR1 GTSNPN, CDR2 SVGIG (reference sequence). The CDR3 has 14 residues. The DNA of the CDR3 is TGTGCCTGGAGTGTACTTGGGACAGGGAATGAGCAGTTCTTC. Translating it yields CAWSVLGTGNEQFF.

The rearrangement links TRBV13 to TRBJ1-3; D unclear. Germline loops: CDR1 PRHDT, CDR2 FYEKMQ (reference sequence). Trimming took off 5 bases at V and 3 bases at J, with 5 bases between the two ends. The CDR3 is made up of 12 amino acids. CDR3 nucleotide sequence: TGTGCCAGCAGCCCCGGTGGAAACACCATATATTTT. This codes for CASSPGGNTIYF.

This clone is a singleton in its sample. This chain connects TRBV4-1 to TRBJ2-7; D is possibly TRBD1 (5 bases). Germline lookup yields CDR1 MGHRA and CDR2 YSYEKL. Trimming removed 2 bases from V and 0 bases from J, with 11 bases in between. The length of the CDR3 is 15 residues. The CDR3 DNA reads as TGCGCCAGCAGCCAATATCCCCAGGGCTCCTACGAGCAGTACTTC. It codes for CASSQYPQGSYEQYF.

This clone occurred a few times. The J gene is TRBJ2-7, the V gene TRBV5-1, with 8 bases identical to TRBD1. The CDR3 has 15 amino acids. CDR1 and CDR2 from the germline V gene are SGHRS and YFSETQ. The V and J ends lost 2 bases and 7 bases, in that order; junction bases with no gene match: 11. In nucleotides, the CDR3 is TGCGCCAGCAGCTTCGGCGCAGGGGGCTCCGGGGAGCAGTACTTC. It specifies CASSFGAGGSGEQYF. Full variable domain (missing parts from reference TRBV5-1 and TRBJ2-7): KAGVTQTPRYLIKTRGQQVTLSCSPISGHRSVSWYQQTPGQGLQFLFEYFSETQRNKGNFPGRFSGRQFSNSRSEMNVSTLELGDSALYLCASSFGAGGSGEQYFGPGTRLTVT.

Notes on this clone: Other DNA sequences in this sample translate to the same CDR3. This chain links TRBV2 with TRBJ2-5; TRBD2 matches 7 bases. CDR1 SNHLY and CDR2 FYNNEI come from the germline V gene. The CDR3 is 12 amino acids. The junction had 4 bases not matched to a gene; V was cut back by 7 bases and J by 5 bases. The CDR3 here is CASKGEGETQYF. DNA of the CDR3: TGTGCCAGCAAAGGGGAGGGGGAGACCCAGTACTTC. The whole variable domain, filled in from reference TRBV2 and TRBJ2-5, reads EPEVTQTPSHQVTQMGQEVILRCVPISNHLYFYWYRQILGQKVEFLVSFYNNEISEKSEIFDDQFSVERPDGSNFTLKIRSTKLEDSAMYFCASKGEGETQYFGPGTRLLVL.

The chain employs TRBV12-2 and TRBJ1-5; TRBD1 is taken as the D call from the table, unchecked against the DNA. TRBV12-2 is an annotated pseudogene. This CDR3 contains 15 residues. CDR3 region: CASRLADRGNQPQHF. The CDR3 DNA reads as TGTGCAAGTCGCTTAGCGGACAGGGGCAATCAGCCCCAGCATTTT.

DNA for the CDR3: TGTGCCAGCAGGCTAGCGGGGGGGCGGTATGGGTCCTACGAGCAGTACTTC. Residues: CASRLAGGRYGSYEQYF. The V call is TRBV27, the J call TRBJ2-7; TRBD2 matches at 12 bases. The germline CDR1 and CDR2 sequences are MNHEY and SMNVEV (reference sequence). The CDR3 has 17 residues. J lost 1 base, V lost 6 bases, and 10 bases had no gene match.

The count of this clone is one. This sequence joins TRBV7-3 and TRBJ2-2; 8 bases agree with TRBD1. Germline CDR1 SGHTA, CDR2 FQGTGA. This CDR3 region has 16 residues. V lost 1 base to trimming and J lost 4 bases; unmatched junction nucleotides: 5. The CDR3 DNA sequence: TGTGCCAGCAGCTTAATTTTGGGACAGGCCACCGGGGAGCTGTTTTTT. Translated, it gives CASSLILGQATGELFF.

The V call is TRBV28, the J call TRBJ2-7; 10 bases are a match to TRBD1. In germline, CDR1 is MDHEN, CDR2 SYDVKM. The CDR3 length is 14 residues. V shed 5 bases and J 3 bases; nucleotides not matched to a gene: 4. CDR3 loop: CASSLDRGFYEQYF. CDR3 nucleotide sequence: TGTGCCAGCAGTCTGGACAGGGGGTTCTACGAGCAGTACTTC. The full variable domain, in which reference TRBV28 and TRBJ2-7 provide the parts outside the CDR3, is DVKVTQSSRYLVKRTGEKVFLECVQDMDHENMFWYRQDPGLGLRLIYFSYDVKMKEKGDIPEGYSVSREKKERFSLILESASTNQTSMYLCASSLDRGFYEQYFGPGTRLTVT.

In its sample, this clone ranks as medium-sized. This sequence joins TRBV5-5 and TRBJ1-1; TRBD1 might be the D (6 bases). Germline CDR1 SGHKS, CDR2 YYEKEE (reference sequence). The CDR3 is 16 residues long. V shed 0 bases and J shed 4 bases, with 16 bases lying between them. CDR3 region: CASSLGAGASGTEAFF. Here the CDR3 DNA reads TGTGCCAGCAGCTTGGGGGCGGGGGCCTCGGGCACTGAAGCTTTCTTT.

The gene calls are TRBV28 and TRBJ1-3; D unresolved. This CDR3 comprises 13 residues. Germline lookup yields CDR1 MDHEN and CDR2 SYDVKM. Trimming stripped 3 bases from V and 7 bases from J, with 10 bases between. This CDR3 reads CASSLDPGNTIYF. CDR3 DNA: TGTGCCAGCAGTTTGGATCCCGGGAACACCATATATTTT.